This TCR beta chain was sequenced in a study of blood T cell repertoires in COVID-19. The overall study: COVID-19 samples, acute and convalescent, were from the United States, Italy and Spain. PBMCs, B-cell-depleted T cells, or T cells were the source of the cDNA or gDNA that made up the material.

This clone was counted only a few times. Germline loops: CDR1 SGHNT, CDR2 YENEEA. The CDR3 spans 13 residues. Deletions cut 3 bases from V and 7 bases from J, with 10 bases between. Authors' analysis steps: Amplification of reference gene primers was used by the study to estimate nucleated cell counts. Using immunoSEQ multiplex PCR, the repertoire was profiled, and TCRdb retains in-frame clones only, with some absent. V and J calls and clone size are copied from that table; D and trimming were computed from the DNA. This sample has roughly 130,000 clones; 80% occur once, and the top ten carry 15% to 20%.

The clonotype comes from a man in his fifties or sixties with active or convalescent COVID-19. Sequencing was carried out using peripheral blood. This sequence joins TRBV11-3 and TRBJ2-1; D perhaps matches TRBD2 (5 bases). CDR3: CASSLGRRNEQFF. DNA of the CDR3: TGTGCCAGCAGCTTGGGGAGAAGGAATGAGCAGTTCTTC. Variable domain in full (rest from reference TRBV11-3 and TRBJ2-1): EAGVVQSPRYKIIEKKQPVAFWCNPISGHNTLYWYLQNLGQGPELLIRYENEEAVDDSQLPKDRFSAERLKGVDSTLKIQPAELGDSAVYLCASSLGRRNEQFFGPGTRLTVL.